This TCR beta chain was identified in a study of T cell responses to AZD1222 COVID-19 vaccine. Overall study results and limits: Distributed over spike, vaccine-associated CD4 TCRs predominated at 160-218 and 743-854. Targets within unmutated variant regions were reportedly found for nearly half of spike-specific TCRs.

From germline, CDR1 is SGHDN and CDR2 FVKESK. With V trimmed by 3 bases and J by 1 base, 16 bases remained unmatched. This CDR3 is built from 20 residues. This clone was counted between two and nine times. No antigen is known for it. TCRdb's copy holds only in-frame clones and misses some; the assay was immunoSEQ multiplex PCR. The sample shows about 180,000 clones, roughly 91% of them seen only once. Sample: peripheral blood, taken 28 days after the second AZD1222 dose. This sequence originates from an adult who received the AZD1222 COVID-19 vaccine. The chain recombines TRBV14 with TRBJ1-4, with 8 nucleotides matching TRBD1. CDR3 nucleotides: TGTGCCAGCAGCCACACGTCCGGACAGGGCCAGGATTTAACTAATGAAAAACTGTTTTTT. This sequence encodes CASSHTSGQGQDLTNEKLFF.